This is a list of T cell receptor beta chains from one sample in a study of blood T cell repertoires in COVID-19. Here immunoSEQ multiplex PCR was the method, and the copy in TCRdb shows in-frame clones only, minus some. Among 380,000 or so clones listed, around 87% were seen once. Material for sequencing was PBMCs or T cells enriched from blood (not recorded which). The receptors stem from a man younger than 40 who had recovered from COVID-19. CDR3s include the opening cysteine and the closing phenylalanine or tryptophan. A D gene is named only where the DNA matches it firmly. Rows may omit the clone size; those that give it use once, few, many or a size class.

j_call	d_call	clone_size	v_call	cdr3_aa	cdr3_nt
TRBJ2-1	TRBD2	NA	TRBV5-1	CASSLVASGYNEQFF	TGCGCCAGCAGCTTGGTGGCTAGCGGCTACAATGAGCAGTTCTTC
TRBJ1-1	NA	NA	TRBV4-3	CASSQERESTEAFF	TGCGCCAGCAGCCAAGAGAGGGAGAGCACTGAAGCTTTCTTT
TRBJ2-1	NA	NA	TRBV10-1	CASSESTVGEGNEQFF	TGCGCCAGCAGTGAGTCGACGGTAGGGGAAGGTAATGAGCAGTTCTTC
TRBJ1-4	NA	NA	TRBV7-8	CASSSQGQKNEKLFF	TGTGCCAGCAGCTCTCAGGGGCAGAAGAATGAAAAACTGTTTTTT
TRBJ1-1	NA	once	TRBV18	CASSPRQERAEAFF	TGTGCCAGCTCACCAAGGCAGGAGAGGGCTGAAGCTTTCTTT
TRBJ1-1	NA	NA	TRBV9	CASSNSRQLNTEAFF	TGTGCCAGCAGCAACTCGAGGCAGCTGAACACTGAAGCTTTCTTT
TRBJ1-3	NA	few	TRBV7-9	CASSLTNRFSGNTIYF	TGTGCCAGCAGCTTGACAAACAGGTTCTCTGGAAACACCATATATTTT
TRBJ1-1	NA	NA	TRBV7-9	CASSPAATEAFF	TGTGCCAGCAGCCCAGCGGCCACTGAAGCTTTCTTT
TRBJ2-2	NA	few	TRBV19	CASSPGKVNTGELFF	TGTGCCAGTAGCCCAGGGAAGGTGAACACCGGGGAGCTGTTTTTT
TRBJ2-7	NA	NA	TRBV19	CASSTQTGYEQYF	TGTGCCAGTAGTACACAGACAGGCTACGAGCAGTACTTC
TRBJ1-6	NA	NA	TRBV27	CASSLQGYRSPLHF	TGTGCCAGCAGTCTTCAGGGGTACCGTTCACCCCTCCACTTT
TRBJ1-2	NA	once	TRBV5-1	CASSSPSGTRGGLSF	TGCGCCAGCAGCTCCCCCTCGGGGACGAGGGGGGGCCTTTCCTTC
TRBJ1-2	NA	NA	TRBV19	CASSIPQASNYGYTF	TGTGCCAGTAGTATCCCTCAGGCATCTAACTATGGCTACACCTTC
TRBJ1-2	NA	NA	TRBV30	CAWSVGAGYTF	TGTGCCTGGAGTGTCGGAGCTGGCTACACCTTC
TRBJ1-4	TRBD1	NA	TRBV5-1	CASSLGQGRSEKLFF	TGCGCCAGCAGCTTGGGACAGGGAAGGTCGGAAAAACTGTTTTTT
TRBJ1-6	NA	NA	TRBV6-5	CASSYRESPLHF	TGTGCCAGCAGTTACCGGGAGTCACCCCTCCACTTT
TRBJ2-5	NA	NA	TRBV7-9	CASSTPGSQETQYF	TGTGCCAGCAGCACCCCCGGGTCCCAAGAGACCCAGTACTTC
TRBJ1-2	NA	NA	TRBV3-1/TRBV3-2	CASSQTGLVGYTF	TGTGCCAGCAGCCAAACAGGCTTAGTGGGCTACACCTTC
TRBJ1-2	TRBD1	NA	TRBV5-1	CASSQTSGGPSYGYTF	TGCGCCAGCAGCCAAACCTCAGGGGGTCCCTCCTATGGCTACACCTTC
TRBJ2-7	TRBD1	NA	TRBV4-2	CASSQTHDRVYEQYF	TGTGCCAGCAGCCAGACCCACGACAGGGTCTACGAGCAGTACTTC
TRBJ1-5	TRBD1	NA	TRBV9	CASSLDGQGNQPQHF	TGTGCCAGCAGCCTGGACGGACAGGGCAATCAGCCCCAGCATTTT
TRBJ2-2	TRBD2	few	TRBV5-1	CASSSGRVGSWTGELFF	TGCGCCAGCAGCTCCGGGAGGGTTGGAAGTTGGACCGGGGAGCTGTTTTTT
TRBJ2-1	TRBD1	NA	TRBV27	CASSLRKGAAYNEQFF	TGTGCCAGCAGTTTAAGGAAGGGGGCTGCCTACAATGAGCAGTTCTTC
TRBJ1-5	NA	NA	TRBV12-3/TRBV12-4	CASSSSPNQPQHF	TGTGCCAGCAGTTCTAGCCCCAATCAGCCCCAGCATTTT
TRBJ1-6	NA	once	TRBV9	CASSDTSSYNSPLHF	TGTGCCAGCAGCGACACTAGCTCCTATAATTCACCCCTCCACTTT
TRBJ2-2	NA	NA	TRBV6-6	CATGLDTGELFF	TGTGCCACAGGGTTGGACACCGGGGAGCTGTTTTTT
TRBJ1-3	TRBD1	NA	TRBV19	CASSPSRGTGYGNTIYF	TGTGCCAGTAGTCCCTCCCGAGGGACAGGGTACGGAAACACCATATATTTT
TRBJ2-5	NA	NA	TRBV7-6	CASSLALGGGRETQYF	TGTGCCAGCAGCTTAGCCTTGGGGGGAGGACGAGAGACCCAGTACTTC
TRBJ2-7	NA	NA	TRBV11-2	CASSLGIGGAPSYEQYF	TGTGCCAGCAGCTTAGGCATCGGCGGGGCCCCATCCTACGAGCAGTACTTC
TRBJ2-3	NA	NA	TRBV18	CASSPKFLASGTDTQYF	TGTGCCAGCTCACCAAAATTCCTAGCGTCCGGCACAGATACGCAGTATTTT
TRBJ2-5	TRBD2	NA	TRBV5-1	CASSEGTSGGLGQETQYF	TGCGCCAGCAGCGAGGGGACTAGCGGGGGGCTCGGGCAAGAGACCCAGTACTTC
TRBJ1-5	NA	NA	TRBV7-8	CASSLERTRFDQPQHF	TGTGCCAGCAGCTTAGAGCGGACGAGGTTCGATCAGCCCCAGCATTTT
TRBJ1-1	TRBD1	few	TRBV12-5	CASGTGTGKIYTEAFF	TGTGCTAGTGGTACGGGGACAGGTAAAATCTACACTGAAGCTTTCTTT